The next 6 T cell receptor beta chains were all read from a single sample in a study of cytomegalovirus exposure and HLA in healthy donors (dated by TCRdb to the late 2010s). Receptor amplification or capture employed the immunoSEQ multiplex PCR assay. A mixture of 60 forward primers for TCR Vbeta segments and 13 reverse primers for TCR Jbeta segments was used in the multiplex PCR. As stored in TCRdb, this immuneACCESS dataset retains in-frame rearrangements with V and J assigned. A fraction of the clones does not appear; measured against another copy, unresolved V genes explain less than half of the discrepancy, and the remainder lacks a known reason. The sample records fewer than 200,000 clones, about three quarters of which are singletons. The ten largest make up more than 2.5% of the sample. The source material was PBMCs. These receptors all stem from a woman in her 30s in good health and CMV-seronegative.

Worth noting for this clone: The same CDR3 also results from other DNA sequences found in this sample. This chain uses TRBV15 with TRBJ2-1; maybe TRBD2 (6 bases). The CDR3 covers 16 residues. Germline V CDR1 and CDR2: LNHNV, YYDKDF (reference sequence). Trimming shortened V by 0 bases and J by 9 bases, and 18 bases separated the two germline ends. Here the CDR3 reads CATSRDRSLTSAEQFF. In DNA form, the CDR3 reads TGTGCCACCAGCAGAGATCGCAGCCTGACTAGTGCTGAGCAGTTCTTC.

The chain combines TRBV5-6 with TRBJ2-7; TRBD2 matches 7 bases. In germline, CDR1 is SGHDT, CDR2 YYEEEE. The CDR3 is 12 amino acids. Unmatched junction bases numbered 4, after V lost 5 bases and J lost 5 bases. CDR3 in amino acids: CASRLGGNEQYF. CDR3 in DNA: TGTGCCAGCAGACTCGGGGGGAACGAGCAGTACTTC.

This rearrangement joins TRBV19 to TRBJ1-1; 8 bases map to TRBD1. CDR3 length equals 14 residues. The V segment lost 7 bases and the J segment 4 bases; nucleotides outside the gene matches: 8. Germline CDR1 LNHDA, CDR2 SQIVND (reference sequence). CDR3 DNA: TGTGCCAGTACTCTTCAGGGGGCTGGCACTGAAGCTTTCTTT. As protein: CASTLQGAGTEAFF.

The table lists this clone with a few counts. The rearrangement links TRBV7-2 to TRBJ2-3, with 7 bases that match TRBD2. The CDR3 sequence is 17 residues long. V shed 5 bases and J 0 bases; nucleotides not matched to a gene: 11. Germline V gene data show CDR1 as SGHTA and CDR2 as FQGNSA. The CDR3 coding sequence is TGTGCCAGCAGCCTCCTACGGGACTACTCTAGCACAGATACGCAGTATTTT. Translated: CASSLLRDYSSTDTQYF.

The CDR3 nucleotides read TGCGCCAGCATCCACAGGGACCTTTTCAACGAGCAGTACTTC. Amino acids: CASIHRDLFNEQYF. The chain joins TRBV5-1 to TRBJ2-7; the D gene is possibly TRBD1 (6 bases). The germline V gene encodes CDR1 SGHRS and CDR2 YFSETQ. The CDR3 runs 14 residues. The V gene lost 6 bases and the J gene lost 5 bases, with 18 bases spanning the gap.

The DNA of the CDR3 is TGTGGGGCTAGCGGGAGCCTGAACTACAATGAGCAGTTCTTC. It translates to CGASGSLNYNEQFF. The gene calls are TRBV10-3 and TRBJ2-1; 10 nucleotides line up with TRBD2. The length of the CDR3 is 14 residues. Germline loops: CDR1 ENHRY, CDR2 SYGVKD.